This TCR beta chain is drawn from a study of identical twins. Study-level findings and limits: Fewer insertions marked abundant cord blood beta clonotypes; young adult naive trended weakly, memory not at all.

As for this clonotype: Its antigen is not identified.

Template switching created a universal primer site, and the cDNA included unique molecular identifiers. TCRdb fed the 5' RACE reads into MiXCR, producing one record per CDR3 protein. The sample has more than 1.5 million distinct CDR3 sequences, more than 30% seen once. The CDR3 is made up of 15 amino acids. Trimming removed 3 bases from V and 7 bases from J; junction bases left unmatched: 10. In germline, CDR1 is DFQATT, CDR2 SNEGSKA (reference sequence). The source is a newborn girl in good health. Material: cord blood. This chain connects TRBV20-1 to TRBJ2-2; 8 bases line up with TRBD2. For the CDR3, the DNA is TGCAGTGCTAGGGACGCGGGGGGCCCGATCGGGGAGCTGTTTTTT. This encodes CSARDAGGPIGELFF.